This TCR beta chain was found in a study of shared clonotypes between healthy human individuals. The repertoire was sequenced with immunoSEQ multiplex PCR; TCRdb's copy has only in-frame clones and lacks some. Of about 600,000 clones listed, 98% are singletons. The sample holds one count of this clone. It was CD45RO-negative cells, positively selected for CCR7, that made up naive CD8 cells, with terminally differentiated effector memory CD45RA+ cells excluded. The origin of this receptor is a man aged 25-40 years in good health. The material sequenced was naive CD8+ T cells sorted from blood.

CDR3 residues: CASSLASDPYNEQFF. The CDR3 DNA follows: TGTGCCAGCAGCTTAGCATCGGACCCCTACAATGAGCAGTTCTTC. The chain links TRBV7-8 to TRBJ2-1; no firm D call. This CDR3 is built from 15 residues. Germline CDR1 reads SGHVS; CDR2 reads FQNEAQ. V lost 0 bases, J lost 2 bases, and 8 bases lay in between.